This TCR beta chain was identified during a study of blood T cell repertoires in COVID-19. Study-level information: Samples taken during acute and convalescent COVID-19 were collected in the United States, Italy and Spain. In each case, the material was cDNA or gDNA derived from T cells, B-cell-depleted T cells, or PBMCs.

Sequencing was performed with immunoSEQ multiplex PCR; in TCRdb, only in-frame clones are kept and a portion is missing. Of approximately 450,000 clones listed, 75% to 90% were seen once; the top ten hold 1.1%. This CDR3 is 15 amino acids long. CDR1 and CDR2 (germline): MDHEN, SYDVKM. The junction had 12 bases not matched to a gene; V was cut back by 8 bases and J by 7 bases. Participant reports of clinical history set cohort assignment. Cohort 3 donors counted as recovered after two negative PCRs, clearance, or resolved symptoms. This receptor was obtained from a man aged 30 to 39 who had recovered from COVID-19. Sequencing was performed on PBMCs or T cells enriched from blood (not recorded which). V and J are TRBV28 and TRBJ1-5; 9 bases align to TRBD1. CDR3 region: CASFLSGTGKQPQHF. In DNA, the CDR3 is TGTGCCAGCTTTCTCTCCGGGACAGGGAAACAGCCCCAGCATTTT. The whole variable domain, remainder taken from reference TRBV28 and TRBJ1-5, is DVKVTQSSRYLVKRTGEKVFLECVQDMDHENMFWYRQDPGLGLRLIYFSYDVKMKEKGDIPEGYSVSREKKERFSLILESASTNQTSMYLCASFLSGTGKQPQHFGDGTRLSIL.